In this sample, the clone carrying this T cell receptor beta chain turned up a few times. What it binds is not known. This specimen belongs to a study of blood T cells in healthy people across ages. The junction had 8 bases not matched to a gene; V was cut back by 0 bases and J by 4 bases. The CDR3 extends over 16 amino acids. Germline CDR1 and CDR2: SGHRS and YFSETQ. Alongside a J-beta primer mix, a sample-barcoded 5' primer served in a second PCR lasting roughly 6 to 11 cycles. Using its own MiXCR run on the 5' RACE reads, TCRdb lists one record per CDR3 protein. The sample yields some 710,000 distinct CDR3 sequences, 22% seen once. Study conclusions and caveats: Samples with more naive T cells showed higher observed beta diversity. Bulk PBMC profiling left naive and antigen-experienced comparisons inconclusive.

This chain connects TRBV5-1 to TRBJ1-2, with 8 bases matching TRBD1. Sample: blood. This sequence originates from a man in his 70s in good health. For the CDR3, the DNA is TGCGCCAGCAGCTTGGCCTATATGGACAGGGCCTATGGCTACACCTTC. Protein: CASSLAYMDRAYGYTF.